This is a list of T cell receptor beta chains from one sample in a study of cytomegalovirus exposure and HLA in healthy donors. Generated by immunoSEQ multiplex PCR, the TCRdb table keeps only in-frame clones and is missing some. The table includes under 95,000 clones, approximately 71% detected once. Sequencing used PBMCs. The receptors stem from a man aged 35 to 55 in good health and CMV-seronegative. Each CDR3 is given with its conserved first and last residue. Fields, in order: J gene, clone size, V gene, CDR3 length, D gene, CDR3 protein, CDR3 DNA. A D gene is named only where the DNA matches it firmly. Size tells how often a clone was seen (once, few, many) or the class of an expanded clone, and some rows leave it out.

J gene: TRBJ2-1
clone size: NA
V gene: TRBV5-4
CDR3 length: 13
D gene: NA
CDR3 protein: CASSLKGGNEQFF
CDR3 DNA: TGTGCCAGCAGCCTTAAAGGGGGAAATGAGCAGTTCTTC

J gene: TRBJ1-1
clone size: NA
V gene: TRBV5-1
CDR3 length: 12
D gene: NA
CDR3 protein: CASQGLSTEAFF
CDR3 DNA: TGCGCCAGCCAGGGCCTGAGTACTGAAGCTTTCTTT

J gene: TRBJ1-6
clone size: NA
V gene: TRBV6-5
CDR3 length: 15
D gene: TRBD1
CDR3 protein: CASSLGQAHNSPLHF
CDR3 DNA: TGTGCCAGCAGCCTAGGACAGGCTCATAATTCACCCCTCCACTTT

J gene: TRBJ2-7
clone size: NA
V gene: TRBV30
CDR3 length: 11
D gene: NA
CDR3 protein: CAWKGVYEQYF
CDR3 DNA: TGTGCCTGGAAGGGAGTCTACGAGCAGTACTTC

J gene: TRBJ1-1
clone size: NA
V gene: TRBV6-5
CDR3 length: 14
D gene: TRBD1
CDR3 protein: CASSLTGLNTEAFF
CDR3 DNA: TGTGCCAGCAGTTTGACAGGGTTGAACACTGAAGCTTTCTTT

J gene: TRBJ2-5
clone size: NA
V gene: TRBV29-1
CDR3 length: 15
D gene: NA
CDR3 protein: CSVASSGPPGETQYF
CDR3 DNA: TGCAGCGTTGCCTCCAGCGGGCCTCCGGGAGAGACCCAGTACTTC

J gene: TRBJ1-1
clone size: NA
V gene: TRBV30
CDR3 length: 13
D gene: NA
CDR3 protein: CAWSRRQVNEAFF
CDR3 DNA: TGTGCCTGGAGCCGGAGACAGGTTAATGAAGCTTTCTTT

J gene: TRBJ1-5
clone size: few
V gene: TRBV5-5
CDR3 length: 18
D gene: TRBD1
CDR3 protein: CASSDLGQGREGNQPQHF
CDR3 DNA: TGTGCCAGCAGCGACTTGGGACAGGGGAGGGAAGGCAATCAGCCCCAGCATTTT

J gene: TRBJ1-6
clone size: NA
V gene: TRBV2
CDR3 length: 14
D gene: TRBD1
CDR3 protein: CASSEAGGRAYLHF
CDR3 DNA: TGTGCCAGCAGTGAAGCAGGGGGCAGGGCGTACCTCCACTTT

J gene: TRBJ2-1
clone size: NA
V gene: TRBV6-1
CDR3 length: 16
D gene: NA
CDR3 protein: CASSEAGTFSYNEQFF
CDR3 DNA: TGTGCCAGCAGTGAAGCGGGCACCTTTTCCTACAATGAGCAGTTCTTC

J gene: TRBJ1-4
clone size: NA
V gene: TRBV7-9
CDR3 length: 15
D gene: TRBD1
CDR3 protein: CASSAGTGGREKLFF
CDR3 DNA: TGTGCCAGCAGCGCCGGGACAGGGGGCCGCGAAAAACTGTTTTTT

J gene: TRBJ2-3
clone size: NA
V gene: TRBV5-6
CDR3 length: 16
D gene: NA
CDR3 protein: CASSLQTGSSTDTQYF
CDR3 DNA: TGTGCCAGCAGCTTACAGACCGGCAGTAGCACAGATACGCAGTATTTT

J gene: TRBJ2-7
clone size: NA
V gene: TRBV28
CDR3 length: 13
D gene: NA
CDR3 protein: CASSLYDRREQYF
CDR3 DNA: TGTGCCAGCAGTTTATATGACAGGCGGGAGCAGTACTTC

J gene: TRBJ1-5
clone size: once
V gene: TRBV4-1
CDR3 length: 17
D gene: NA
CDR3 protein: CASSQERRAGDHQPQHF
CDR3 DNA: TGCGCCAGCAGCCAAGAAAGAAGGGCGGGGGACCATCAGCCCCAGCATTTT

J gene: TRBJ2-7
clone size: NA
V gene: TRBV4-1
CDR3 length: 15
D gene: TRBD1
CDR3 protein: CASSQEDRDSYEQYF
CDR3 DNA: TGCGCCAGCAGCCAAGAAGACAGGGATTCCTACGAGCAGTACTTC

J gene: TRBJ2-7
clone size: once
V gene: TRBV6-5
CDR3 length: 11
D gene: NA
CDR3 protein: CASSSFYEQYF
CDR3 DNA: TGTGCCAGCAGCTCTTTCTACGAGCAGTACTTC

J gene: TRBJ2-1
clone size: NA
V gene: TRBV10-3
CDR3 length: 12
D gene: TRBD2
CDR3 protein: CAIGQGGNEQFF
CDR3 DNA: TGTGCCATCGGTCAGGGAGGGAATGAGCAGTTCTTC